Below, 5 T cell receptor beta chains from the same sample are listed, as sequenced in a study of cytomegalovirus exposure and HLA in healthy donors. Use of 60 Vbeta and 13 Jbeta primers characterized the PCR. The data were produced by immunoSEQ multiplex PCR, yet TCRdb's version contains in-frame clones alone and is incomplete. The sample contains fewer than 200,000 clones, 70% to 80% of which appear only once. The sequencing input was PBMCs. These receptors originate from a female donor in good health and CMV-seronegative.

The chain links TRBV9 to TRBJ2-6; possible D gene TRBD1, 7 bases. V lost 3 bases, J lost 4 bases, and 20 bases lay in between. The CDR3 totals 18 residues. In germline, CDR1 is SGDLS, CDR2 YYNGEE. CDR3 protein: CASSDSEAGGTGANVLTF. The CDR3 DNA sequence: TGTGCCAGCAGCGACTCCGAAGCAGGGGGGACAGGGGCCAACGTCCTGACTTTC.

The V call is TRBV19, the J call TRBJ2-3; a weak D match, TRBD2 (6 bases). The V and J ends lost 8 bases and 4 bases respectively, with 13 bases between them. CDR3 length: 13 residues. CDR1 and CDR2 (germline): LNHDA, SQIVND (reference sequence). The CDR3 is CASASVTADTQYF. The DNA of the CDR3 is TGTGCCAGTGCTAGCGTGACGGCAGATACGCAGTATTTT.

V usage is TRBV7-2 and J usage is TRBJ2-1; no reliable D call. The length of the CDR3 is 8 residues. Trimming pared 5 bases from V and 14 bases from J, leaving 4 bases between. From germline, CDR1 is SGHTA and CDR2 FQGNSA. The CDR3 loop reads CASSREFF. DNA for the CDR3: TGTGCCAGCAGCCGGGAGTTCTTC.

The chain has TRBV4-2 and TRBJ2-7; D is perhaps TRBD2 (6 bases). CDR3 length: 15 residues. Germline V CDR1 and CDR2: LGHNA, YNFKEQ. The germline V and J ends were trimmed by 0 bases and 3 bases, with 12 bases remaining between them. The CDR3 region is CASSQDEGSGYEQYF. CDR3 sequence (DNA): TGTGCCAGCAGCCAAGATGAAGGTAGCGGCTACGAGCAGTACTTC.

DNA for the CDR3: TGCGCCAGCAGCAGAGCGGGGGAAAAGGTAGACGAGCAGTACTTC. This gives the protein CASSRAGEKVDEQYF. The rearrangement links TRBV5-1 to TRBJ2-7, with 8 bases that match TRBD2. This CDR3 is built from 15 residues. Germline CDR1 reads SGHRS; CDR2 reads YFSETQ. J lost 5 bases, V lost 4 bases, and 11 bases had no gene match. Full variable domain (rest looked up from reference TRBV5-1 and TRBJ2-7): KAGVTQTPRYLIKTRGQQVTLSCSPISGHRSVSWYQQTPGQGLQFLFEYFSETQRNKGNFPGRFSGRQFSNSRSEMNVSTLELGDSALYLCASSRAGEKVDEQYFGPGTRLTVT.